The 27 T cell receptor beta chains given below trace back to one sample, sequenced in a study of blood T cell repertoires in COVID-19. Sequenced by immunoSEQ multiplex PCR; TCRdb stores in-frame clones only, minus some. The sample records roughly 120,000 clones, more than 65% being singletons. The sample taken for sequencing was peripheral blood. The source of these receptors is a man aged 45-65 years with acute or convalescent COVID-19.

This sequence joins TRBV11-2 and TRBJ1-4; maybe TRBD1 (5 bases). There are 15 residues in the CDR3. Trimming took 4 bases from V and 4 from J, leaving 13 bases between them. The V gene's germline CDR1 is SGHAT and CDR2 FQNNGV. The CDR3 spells CASSWAGRGNEKLFF. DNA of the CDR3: TGTGCCAGCAGCTGGGCGGGACGGGGTAATGAAAAACTGTTTTTT.

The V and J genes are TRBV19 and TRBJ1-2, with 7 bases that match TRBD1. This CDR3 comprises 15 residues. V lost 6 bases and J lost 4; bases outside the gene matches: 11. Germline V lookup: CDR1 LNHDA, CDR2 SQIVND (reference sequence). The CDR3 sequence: CASRGRDSESYGYTF. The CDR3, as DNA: TGTGCCAGTAGGGGCCGGGACAGTGAGTCCTATGGCTACACCTTC.

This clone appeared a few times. CDR3 coding DNA: TGCGCCAGCAGCTTTGGCGGCACTGGGGCCAACGTCCTGACTTTC. Its protein product is CASSFGGTGANVLTF. This chain links TRBV5-1 with TRBJ2-6, with unresolved D. Germline assignment: CDR1 SGHRS and CDR2 YFSETQ. This CDR3 has 15 amino acids. V was shortened by 2 bases and J by 2 bases, with 8 bases between the two germline ends.

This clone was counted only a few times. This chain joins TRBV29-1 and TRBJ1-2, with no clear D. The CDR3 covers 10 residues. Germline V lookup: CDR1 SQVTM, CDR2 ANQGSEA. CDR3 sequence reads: CNTWENGYTF. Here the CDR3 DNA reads TGCAACACTTGGGAGAATGGCTACACCTTC.

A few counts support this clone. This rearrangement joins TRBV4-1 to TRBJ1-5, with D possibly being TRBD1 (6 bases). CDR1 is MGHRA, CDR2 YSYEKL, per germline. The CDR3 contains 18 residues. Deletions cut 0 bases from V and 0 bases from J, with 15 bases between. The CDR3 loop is CASSQDQEDSFSNQPQHF. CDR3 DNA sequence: TGCGCCAGCAGCCAAGACCAAGAGGACAGCTTTAGCAATCAGCCCCAGCATTTT.

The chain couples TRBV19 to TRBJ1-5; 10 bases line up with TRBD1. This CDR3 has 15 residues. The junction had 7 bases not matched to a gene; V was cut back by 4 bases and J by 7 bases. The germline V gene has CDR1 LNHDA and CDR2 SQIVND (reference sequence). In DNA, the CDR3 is TGTGCCAGTAGTAAGGGACAGGGGATGCGGCAGCCCCAGCATTTT. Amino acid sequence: CASSKGQGMRQPQHF.

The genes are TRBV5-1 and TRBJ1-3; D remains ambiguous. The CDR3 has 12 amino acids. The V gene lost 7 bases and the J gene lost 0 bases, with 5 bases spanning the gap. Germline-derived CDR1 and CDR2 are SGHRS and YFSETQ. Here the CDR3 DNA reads TGCGCCAGCCGGGACTCTGGAAACACCATATATTTT. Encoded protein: CASRDSGNTIYF.

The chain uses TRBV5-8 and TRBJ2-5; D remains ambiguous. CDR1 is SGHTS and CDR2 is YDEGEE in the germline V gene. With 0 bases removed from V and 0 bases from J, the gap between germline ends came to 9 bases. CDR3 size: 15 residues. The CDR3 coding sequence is TGTGCCAGCAGCTTGGACAGTGGGTACCAAGAGACCCAGTACTTC. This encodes CASSLDSGYQETQYF.

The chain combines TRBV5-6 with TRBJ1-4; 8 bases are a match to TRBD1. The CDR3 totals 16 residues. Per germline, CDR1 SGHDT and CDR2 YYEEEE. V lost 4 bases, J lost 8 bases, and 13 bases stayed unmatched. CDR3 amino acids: CASSKDREEFREKLFF. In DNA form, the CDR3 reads TGTGCCAGCAGCAAGGACAGGGAGGAGTTTAGAGAAAAACTGTTTTTT.

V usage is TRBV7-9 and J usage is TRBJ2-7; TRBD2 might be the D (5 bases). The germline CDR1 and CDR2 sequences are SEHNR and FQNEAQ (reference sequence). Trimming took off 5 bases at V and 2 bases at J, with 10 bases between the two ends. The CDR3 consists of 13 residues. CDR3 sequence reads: CASSASEAYEQYF. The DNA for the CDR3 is TGTGCCAGCAGCGCATCGGAGGCCTACGAGCAGTACTTC. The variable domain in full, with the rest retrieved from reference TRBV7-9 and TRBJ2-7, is DTGVSQNPRHKITKRGQNVTFRCDPISEHNRLYWYRQTLGQGPEFLTYFQNEAQLEKSRLLSDRFSAERPKGSFSTLEIQRTEQGDSAMYLCASSASEAYEQYFGPGTRLTVT.

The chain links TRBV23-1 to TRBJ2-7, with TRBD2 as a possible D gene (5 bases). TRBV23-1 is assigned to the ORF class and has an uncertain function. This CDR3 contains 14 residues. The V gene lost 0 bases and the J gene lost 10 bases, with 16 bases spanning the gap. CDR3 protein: CASSQSRAGGHQYV. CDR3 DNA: TGCGCCAGCAGTCAATCGAGGGCAGGTGGGCACCAGTACGTC.

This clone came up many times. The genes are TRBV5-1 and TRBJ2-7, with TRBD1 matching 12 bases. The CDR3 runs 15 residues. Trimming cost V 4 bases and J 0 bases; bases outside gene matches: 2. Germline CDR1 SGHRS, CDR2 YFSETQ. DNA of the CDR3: TGCGCCAGCAGCCCGGGACAGGGGGCCTCCTACGAGCAGTACGTC. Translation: CASSPGQGASYEQYV.

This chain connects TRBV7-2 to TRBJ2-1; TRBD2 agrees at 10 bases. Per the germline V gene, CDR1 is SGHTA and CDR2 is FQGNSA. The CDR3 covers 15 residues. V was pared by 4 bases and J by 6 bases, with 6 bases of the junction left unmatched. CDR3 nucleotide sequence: TGTGCCAGCAGCTACCAGCGGGGGGGCCGCAATGAGCAGTTCTTC. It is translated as CASSYQRGGRNEQFF.

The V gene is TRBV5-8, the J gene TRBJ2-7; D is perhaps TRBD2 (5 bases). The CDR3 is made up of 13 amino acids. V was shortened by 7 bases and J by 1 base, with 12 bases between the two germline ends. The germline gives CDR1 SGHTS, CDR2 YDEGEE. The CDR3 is CASSAGLSYEQYF. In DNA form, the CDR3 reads TGTGCCAGCTCGGCAGGACTTTCCTACGAGCAGTACTTC.

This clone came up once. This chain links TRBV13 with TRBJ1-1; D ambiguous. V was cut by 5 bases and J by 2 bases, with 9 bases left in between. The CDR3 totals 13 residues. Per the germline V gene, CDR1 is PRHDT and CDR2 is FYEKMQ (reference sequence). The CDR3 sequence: CASSGEVNTEAFF. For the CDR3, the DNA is TGTGCCAGCAGCGGGGAGGTAAACACTGAAGCTTTCTTT.

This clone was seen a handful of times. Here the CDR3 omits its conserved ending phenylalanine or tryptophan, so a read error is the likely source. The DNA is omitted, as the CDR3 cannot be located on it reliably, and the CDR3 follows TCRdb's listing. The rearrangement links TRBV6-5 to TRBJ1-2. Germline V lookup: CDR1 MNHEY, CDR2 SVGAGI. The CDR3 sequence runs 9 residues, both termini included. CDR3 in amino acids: CASGAAAVL.

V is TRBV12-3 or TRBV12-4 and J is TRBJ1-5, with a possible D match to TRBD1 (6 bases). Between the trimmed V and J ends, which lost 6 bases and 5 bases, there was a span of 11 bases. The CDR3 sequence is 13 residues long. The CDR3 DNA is TGTGCCAGCAGCCTCGGACAGTATCAGCCCCAGCATTTT. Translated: CASSLGQYQPQHF.

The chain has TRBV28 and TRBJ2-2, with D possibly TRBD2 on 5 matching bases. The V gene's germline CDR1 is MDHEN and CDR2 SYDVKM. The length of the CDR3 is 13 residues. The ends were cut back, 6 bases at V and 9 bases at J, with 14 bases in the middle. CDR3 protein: CASSLSGIRELFF. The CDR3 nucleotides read TGTGCCAGCAGCCTTTCGGGGATCAGGGAGCTGTTTTTT.

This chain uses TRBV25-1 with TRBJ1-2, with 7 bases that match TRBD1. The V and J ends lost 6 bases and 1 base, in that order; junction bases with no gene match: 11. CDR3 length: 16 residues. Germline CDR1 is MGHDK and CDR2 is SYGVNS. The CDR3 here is CASRGQKPDHNYGYTF. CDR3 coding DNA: TGTGCCAGCAGGGGACAGAAGCCCGACCATAACTATGGCTACACCTTC.

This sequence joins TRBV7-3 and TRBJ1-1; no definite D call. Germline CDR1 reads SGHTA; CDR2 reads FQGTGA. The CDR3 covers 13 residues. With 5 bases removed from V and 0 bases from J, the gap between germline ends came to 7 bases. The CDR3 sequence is CASSRDLNTEAFF. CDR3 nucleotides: TGTGCCAGCAGCAGAGATTTGAACACTGAAGCTTTCTTT.

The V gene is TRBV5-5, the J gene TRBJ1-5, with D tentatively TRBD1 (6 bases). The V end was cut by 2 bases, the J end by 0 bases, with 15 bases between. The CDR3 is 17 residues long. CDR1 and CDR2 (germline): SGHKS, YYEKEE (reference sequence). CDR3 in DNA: TGTGCCAGCAGCTTTACCACAGGGACTAATAGCAATCAGCCCCAGCATTTT. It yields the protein CASSFTTGTNSNQPQHF.

The CDR3 DNA reads as TGTGCCAGCAGCCCCCCCGCGGCCCAAGCCGGGGAGCTGTTTTTT. Translating gives CASSPPAAQAGELFF. The chain is built from TRBV4-2 and TRBJ2-2, with D unclear. The CDR3 sequence is 15 residues long. CDR1 and CDR2 (germline): LGHNA, YNFKEQ. Trimming removed 4 bases at V and 6 bases at J, with 15 bases between.

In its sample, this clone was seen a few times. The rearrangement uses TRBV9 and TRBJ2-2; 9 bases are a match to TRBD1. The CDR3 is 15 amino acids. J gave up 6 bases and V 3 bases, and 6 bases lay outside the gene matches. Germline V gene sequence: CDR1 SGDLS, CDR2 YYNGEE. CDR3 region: CASSETGGGAGELFF. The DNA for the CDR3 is TGTGCCAGCAGCGAGACAGGGGGTGGTGCCGGGGAGCTGTTTTTT.

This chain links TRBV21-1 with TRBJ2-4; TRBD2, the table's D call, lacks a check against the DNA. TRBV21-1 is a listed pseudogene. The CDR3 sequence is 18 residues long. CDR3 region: CASSKVFRERWAKNIQYF. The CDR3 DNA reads TGTGCCAGCAGCAAAGTCTTCCGGGAAAGATGGGCCAAAAACATTCAGTACTTC.

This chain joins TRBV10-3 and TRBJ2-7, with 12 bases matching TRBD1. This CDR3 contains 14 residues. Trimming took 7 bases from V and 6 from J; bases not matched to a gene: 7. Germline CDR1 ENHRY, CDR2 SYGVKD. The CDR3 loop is CAIKGQGAAGEQYV. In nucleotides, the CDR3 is TGTGCCATCAAGGGACAGGGGGCGGCTGGCGAGCAGTACGTC.

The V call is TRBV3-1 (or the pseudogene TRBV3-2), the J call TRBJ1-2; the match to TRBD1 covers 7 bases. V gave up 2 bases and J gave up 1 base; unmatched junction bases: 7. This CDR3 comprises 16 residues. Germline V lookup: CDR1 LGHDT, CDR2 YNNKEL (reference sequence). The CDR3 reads CASSQTSQGVNYGYTF. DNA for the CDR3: TGTGCCAGCAGCCAAACGTCGCAGGGGGTTAACTATGGCTACACCTTC.

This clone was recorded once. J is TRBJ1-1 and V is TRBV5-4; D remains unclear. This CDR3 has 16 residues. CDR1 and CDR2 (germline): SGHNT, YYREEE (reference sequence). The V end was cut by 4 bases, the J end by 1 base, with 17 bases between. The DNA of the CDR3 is TGTGCCAGCAGCCCGGAAAGGTCTGGAGAGAACACTGAAGCTTTCTTT. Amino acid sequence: CASSPERSGENTEAFF.